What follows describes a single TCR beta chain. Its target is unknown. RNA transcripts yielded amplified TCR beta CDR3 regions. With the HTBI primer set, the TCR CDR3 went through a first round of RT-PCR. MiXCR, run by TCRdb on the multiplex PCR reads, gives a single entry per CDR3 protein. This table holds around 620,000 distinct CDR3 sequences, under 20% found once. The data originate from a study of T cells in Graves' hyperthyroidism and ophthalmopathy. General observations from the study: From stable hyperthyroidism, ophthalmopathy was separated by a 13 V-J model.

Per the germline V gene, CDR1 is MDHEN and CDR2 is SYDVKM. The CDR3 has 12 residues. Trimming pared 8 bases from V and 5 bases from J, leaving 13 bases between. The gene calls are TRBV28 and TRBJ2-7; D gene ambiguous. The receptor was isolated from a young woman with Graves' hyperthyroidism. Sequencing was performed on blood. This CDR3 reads CASGPPEHEQYF. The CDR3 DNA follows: TGTGCCAGCGGGCCCCCAGAGCACGAGCAGTACTTC.